The rows below give T cell receptor beta chains drawn from one sample of a study of spatial heterogeneity in lung cancer. TCRdb ran MiXCR on the 5' RACE reads and lists one entry per CDR3 protein. Among some 1,400 distinct CDR3 sequences, 15% were seen once, and the ten largest hold about 13%. This material consisted of lung tumor tissue, taken at surgery. All receptors derive from a male donor with early-stage non-small cell lung cancer. Each CDR3 is given with its conserved first and last residue. The D gene is left open where the match is weak. For some rows the clone size is stated as once, few or many, or as a class when expanded; others skip it.

-	TRBV20-1	TRBJ2-3	-	TGCAGTGCTAGCCGGGACTTGGTGCAGTATTTT	CSASRDLVQYF
-	TRBV20-1	TRBJ2-1	-	TGCAGTGCACTCAGCGGGTACAATGAGCAGTTCTTC	CSALSGYNEQFF
TRBD2	TRBV6-5	TRBJ2-3	medium-sized	TGTGCCAGCAGTTACGGCGCGGGGGGCGGGGCAGATACGCAGTATTTT	CASSYGAGGGADTQYF
TRBD2	TRBV6-8	TRBJ2-7	-	TGTGCCAACAAAACCCGTAGCGGGGCGTCTGACTCCTACGAGCAGTACTTC	CANKTRSGASDSYEQYF
TRBD1	TRBV9	TRBJ1-2	few	TGTGCCAGCAGCCCCCGGACAGGCGGGGGCTATGGCTACACCTTC	CASSPRTGGGYGYTF
TRBD1	TRBV7-2	TRBJ2-5	large	TGTGCCAGCAGCGGGGACAGGGGAGAAGAGACCCAGTACTTC	CASSGDRGEETQYF
-	TRBV10-3	TRBJ1-1	medium-sized	TGTGCCATCAGTGAAGGACGGGCTCTATCTGAAGCTTTCTTT	CAISEGRALSEAFF
TRBD1	TRBV6-5	TRBJ1-2	medium-sized	TGTGCCAGCAGTTTTTCGACAGGGGGCGAGTATGGCTACACCTTC	CASSFSTGGEYGYTF
-	TRBV5-1	TRBJ2-7	medium-sized	TGCGCCAGCAGCTTGGTAACCGGCCGGGAGAGCTACGAGCAGTACTTC	CASSLVTGRESYEQYF
TRBD1	TRBV7-9	TRBJ2-7	medium-sized	TGTGCCAGCAGCTTAGTACAGGGGAGCTACGAGCAGTACTTC	CASSLVQGSYEQYF
-	TRBV9	TRBJ2-1	large	TGTGCCAGCAGCGTAGGTTTCTACCCCCCGGGCTCCTACAATGAGCAGTTCTTC	CASSVGFYPPGSYNEQFF
-	TRBV20-1	TRBJ2-7	medium-sized	TGCAGTGCTAGCCCGCCTGGTGTCAGCTCCTACGAGCAGTACTTC	CSASPPGVSSYEQYF
-	TRBV2	TRBJ1-2	-	TGTGCCAGCAGTAGGTCAGGAATCTATGGCTACACCTTC	CASSRSGIYGYTF
-	TRBV11-2	TRBJ2-5	few	TGTGCCAGCAGCTTAGGTAGCGCGGAGACCCAGTACTTC	CASSLGSAETQYF
-	TRBV7-3	TRBJ2-5	few	TGTGCCAGCAGCCTAGGGCATCGGGAGACCCAGTACTTC	CASSLGHRETQYF
TRBD1	TRBV10-3	TRBJ2-6	-	TGTGCCATCAGTTTGGGACAGGGGGCGTCTGGGGCCAACGTCCTGACTTTC	CAISLGQGASGANVLTF
TRBD2	TRBV10-3	TRBJ2-3	large	TGTGCCAGCCAGGGAACGGGACTAGCGGGAGTTGATACGCAGTATTTT	CASQGTGLAGVDTQYF
-	TRBV6-5	TRBJ1-5	medium-sized	TGTGCCGCTCGGCAGGGCCTCAATCAGCCCCAGCATTTT	CAARQGLNQPQHF
-	TRBV28	TRBJ1-5	large	TGTGCCAGCACTAGAGCTGATCAGCCCCAGCATTTT	CASTRADQPQHF
-	TRBV29-1	TRBJ2-3	-	TGCAGCGGGGAGGTTGGGACAGATACGCAGTATTTT	CSGEVGTDTQYF
TRBD2	TRBV13	TRBJ2-1	few	TGTGCCAGCAGCCCCCGGTGGGGGACTAGCGCTAACAACCAGCAGTTCTTC	CASSPRWGTSANNQQFF
-	TRBV15	TRBJ1-4	medium-sized	TGTGCCACCAGCAGAGAGACGGACCCGAGGGAAAAACTGTTTTTT	CATSRETDPREKLFF
TRBD1	TRBV20-1	TRBJ2-7	medium-sized	TGCAGTGCTAGATCCCCGGGGGACAGGTCCTACGAGCAGTACTTC	CSARSPGDRSYEQYF
-	TRBV19	TRBJ2-2	large	TGTGCCAGTAGTTTTTCAACCGGGGAGCTGTTTTTT	CASSFSTGELFF
-	TRBV27	TRBJ2-7	medium-sized	TGTGCCAGCAGTCCCCAGGTTTGGGGCGAGCAGTACTTC	CASSPQVWGEQYF
-	TRBV6-2/TRBV6-3	TRBJ2-3	-	TGTGCCAGCAGTTACTCACAGGGCCCAGATACGCAGTATTTT	CASSYSQGPDTQYF
TRBD1	TRBV28	TRBJ2-7	-	TGTGCCAGCAGTTTCGAGCAGGGGGCAAGTGTCGAGCAGTACTTC	CASSFEQGASVEQYF
-	TRBV6-6	TRBJ1-3	medium-sized	TGTGCCAGCGAATATGGGGGGGCGCGCGGAAACACCATATATTTT	CASEYGGARGNTIYF
-	TRBV7-2	TRBJ2-7	-	TGTGCCAGCAGCTTAGGGGCGAGCTACGAGCAGTACTTC	CASSLGASYEQYF
TRBD2	TRBV11-2	TRBJ2-1	medium-sized	TGTGCCAGCAGTCCGCTGGGGGGGATTTACAATGAGCAGTTCTTC	CASSPLGGIYNEQFF
-	TRBV7-3	TRBJ2-2	medium-sized	TGTGCCAGCAGCTTAGGGACCGGGGAGCTGTTTTTT	CASSLGTGELFF